Included here is one TCR beta chain sequence, with context. No antigen is known for it. The data were obtained in a study of cytomegalovirus exposure and HLA in healthy donors. Whole-study results and caveats: The dataset shows that most TCR sequences were rare, while some public TCRs occurred in many donors.

CDR3 length: 14 residues. Trimming shortened V by 4 bases and J by 2 bases, and 13 bases separated the two germline ends. CDR1 and CDR2 from the germline V gene are GTSNPN and SVGIG (reference sequence). Primers for the PCR totalled 60 Vbeta and 13 Jbeta. How the authors handled the data: In a later analysis, roughly 10 million of 65 million to 80 million unique beta chains occurred in at least two donors. TCRdb's copy holds only in-frame clones and misses some; the assay was immunoSEQ multiplex PCR. The D gene and trimming were derived from the DNA, and the V and J assignments and clone size from that table. The table shows roughly 200,000 clones, with around 80% occurring only once.

The material sequenced was PBMCs. J is TRBJ2-3 and V is TRBV30; a possible D gene is TRBD2 (6 bases). The clonotype originates from a woman younger than 45 in good health and CMV-seropositive. The CDR3 is CAWNLAGPTDTQYF. CDR3 bases: TGTGCCTGGAATTTGGCGGGGCCCACAGATACGCAGTATTTT.